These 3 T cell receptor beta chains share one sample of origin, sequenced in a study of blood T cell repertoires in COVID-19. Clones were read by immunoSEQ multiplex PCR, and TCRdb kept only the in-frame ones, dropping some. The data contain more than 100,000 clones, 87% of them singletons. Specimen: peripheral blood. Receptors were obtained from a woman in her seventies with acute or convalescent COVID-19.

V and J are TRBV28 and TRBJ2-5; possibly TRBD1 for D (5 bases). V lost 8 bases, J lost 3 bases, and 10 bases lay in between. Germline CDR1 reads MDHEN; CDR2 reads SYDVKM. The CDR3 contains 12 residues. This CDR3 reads CASHAREETQYF. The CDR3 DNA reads TGTGCCAGCCACGCCAGGGAAGAGACCCAGTACTTC.

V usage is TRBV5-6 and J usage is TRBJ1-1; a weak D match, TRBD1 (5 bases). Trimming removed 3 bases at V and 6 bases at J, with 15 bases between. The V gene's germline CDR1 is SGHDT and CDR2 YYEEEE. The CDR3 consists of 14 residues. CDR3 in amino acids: CASSWRDTGAEAFF. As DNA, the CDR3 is TGTGCCAGCAGCTGGAGGGATACGGGGGCTGAAGCTTTCTTT.

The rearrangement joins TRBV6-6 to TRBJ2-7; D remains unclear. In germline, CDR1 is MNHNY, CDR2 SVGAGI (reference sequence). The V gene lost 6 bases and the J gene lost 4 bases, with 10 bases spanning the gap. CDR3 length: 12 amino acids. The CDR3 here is CASSQVVYEQYF. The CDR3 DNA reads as TGTGCCAGCAGCCAGGTCGTTTACGAGCAGTACTTC.